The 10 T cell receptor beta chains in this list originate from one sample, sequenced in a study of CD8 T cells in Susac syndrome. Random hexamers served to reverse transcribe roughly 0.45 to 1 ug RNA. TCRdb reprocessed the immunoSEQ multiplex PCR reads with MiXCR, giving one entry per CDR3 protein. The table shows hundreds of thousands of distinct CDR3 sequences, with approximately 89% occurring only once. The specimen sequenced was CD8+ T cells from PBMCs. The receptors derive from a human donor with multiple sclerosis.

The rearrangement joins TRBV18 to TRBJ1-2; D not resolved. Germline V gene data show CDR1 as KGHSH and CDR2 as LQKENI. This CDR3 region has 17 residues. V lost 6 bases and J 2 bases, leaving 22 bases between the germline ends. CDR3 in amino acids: CASSDGGLYEVNYGYTF. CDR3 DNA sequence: TGTGCCAGCTCGGATGGAGGCCTCTATGAGGTCAACTATGGCTACACCTTC. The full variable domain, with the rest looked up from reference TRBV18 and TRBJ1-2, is NAGVMQNPRHLVRRRGQEARLRCSPMKGHSHVYWYRQLPEEGLKFMVYLQKENIIDESGMPKERFSAEFPKEGPSILRIQQVVRGDSAAYFCASSDGGLYEVNYGYTFGSGTRLTVV.

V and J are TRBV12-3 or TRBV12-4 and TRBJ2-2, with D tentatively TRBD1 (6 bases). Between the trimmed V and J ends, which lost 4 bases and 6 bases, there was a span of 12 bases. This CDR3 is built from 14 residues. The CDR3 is CASSWGHAPGELFF. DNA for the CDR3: TGTGCCAGCAGTTGGGGACATGCGCCCGGGGAGCTGTTTTTT.

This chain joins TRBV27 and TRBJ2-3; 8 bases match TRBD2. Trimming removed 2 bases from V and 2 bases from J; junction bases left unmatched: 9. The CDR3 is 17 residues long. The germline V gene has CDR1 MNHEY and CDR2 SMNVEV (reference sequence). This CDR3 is CASSLPGGHLVTDTQYF. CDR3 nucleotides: TGTGCCAGCAGTTTACCGGGGGGGCACTTAGTCACAGATACGCAGTATTTT.

Here the CDR3 DNA reads TGTGCCAGCAGCCAAGTGAGGACAGGGGACACTGAAGCTTTCTTT. Its translation: CASSQVRTGDTEAFF. The chain carries TRBV3-1 and TRBJ1-1; 9 positions match TRBD1. This CDR3 has 15 residues. Germline-derived CDR1 and CDR2 are LGHDT and YNNKEL (reference sequence). With 1 base clipped from V and 3 bases from J, the junction kept 3 bases outside the gene matches. Complete variable domain (other parts from reference TRBV3-1 and TRBJ1-1): DTAVSQTPKYLVTQMGNDKSIKCEQNLGHDTMYWYKQDSKKFLKIMFSYNNKELIINETVPNRFSPKSPDKAHLNLHINSLELGDSAVYFCASSQVRTGDTEAFFGQGTRLTVV.

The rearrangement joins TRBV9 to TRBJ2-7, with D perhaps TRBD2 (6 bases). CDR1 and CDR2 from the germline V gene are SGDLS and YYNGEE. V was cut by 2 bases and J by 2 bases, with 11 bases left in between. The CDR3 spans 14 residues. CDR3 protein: CASSVGGTPYEQYF. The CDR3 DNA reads TGTGCCAGCAGCGTCGGGGGTACGCCCTACGAGCAGTACTTC.

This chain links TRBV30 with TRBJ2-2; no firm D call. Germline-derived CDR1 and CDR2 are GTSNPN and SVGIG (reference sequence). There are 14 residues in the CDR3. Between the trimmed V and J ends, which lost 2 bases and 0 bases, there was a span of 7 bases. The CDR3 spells CAWSPGPNTGELFF. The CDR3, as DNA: TGTGCCTGGAGTCCCGGGCCGAACACCGGGGAGCTGTTTTTT.

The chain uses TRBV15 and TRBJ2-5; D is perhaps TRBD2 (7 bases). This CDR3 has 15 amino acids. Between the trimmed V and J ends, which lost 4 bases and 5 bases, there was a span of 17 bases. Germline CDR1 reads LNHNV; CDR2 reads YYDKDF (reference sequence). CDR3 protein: CATSTSRRGGETQYF. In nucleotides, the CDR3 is TGTGCCACCAGCACCTCCCGCAGGGGAGGGGAGACCCAGTACTTC.

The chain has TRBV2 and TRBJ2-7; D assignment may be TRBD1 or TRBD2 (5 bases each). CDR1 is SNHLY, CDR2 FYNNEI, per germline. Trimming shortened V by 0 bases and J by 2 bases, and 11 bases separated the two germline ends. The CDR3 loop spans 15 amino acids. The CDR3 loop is CASSEAGGTPYEQYF. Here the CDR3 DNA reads TGTGCCAGCAGTGAAGCTGGTGGGACCCCCTACGAGCAGTACTTC.

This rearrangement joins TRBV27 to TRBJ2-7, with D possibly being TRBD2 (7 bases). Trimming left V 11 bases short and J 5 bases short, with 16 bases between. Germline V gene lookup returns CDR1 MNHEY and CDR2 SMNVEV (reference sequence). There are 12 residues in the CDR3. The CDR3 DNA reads TGTGCCGGGGGGGCCGAGGACAACGAGCAGTACTTC. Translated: CAGGAEDNEQYF.

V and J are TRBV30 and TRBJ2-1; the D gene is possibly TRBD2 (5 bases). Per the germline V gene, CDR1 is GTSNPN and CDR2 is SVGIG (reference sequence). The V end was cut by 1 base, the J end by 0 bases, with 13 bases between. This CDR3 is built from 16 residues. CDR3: CAWSAPLASSYNEQFF. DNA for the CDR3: TGTGCCTGGAGTGCCCCCCTAGCTAGCTCCTACAATGAGCAGTTCTTC. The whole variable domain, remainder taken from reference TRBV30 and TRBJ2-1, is SQTIHQWPATLVQPVGSPLSLECTVEGTSNPNLYWYRQAAGRGLQLLFYSVGIGQISSEVPQNLSASRPQDRQFILSSKKLLLSDSGFYLCAWSAPLASSYNEQFFGPGTRLTVL.